These T cell receptor beta chains were read from a single sample in a study of blood T cell repertoires in COVID-19. Sequencing was performed with immunoSEQ multiplex PCR; in TCRdb, only in-frame clones are kept and a portion is missing. Of 28,000 or so clones listed, about 90% are singletons. The specimen was peripheral blood. Every receptor here comes from a human donor in a cohort sampled during active COVID-19. Each CDR3 is given with its conserved first and last residue. D genes are given only for firm matches. Expanded clones are given a class, and other clones once, few, many or no size at all.

J | V | D | size | DNA | CDR3
TRBJ2-1 | TRBV3-1/TRBV3-2 | NA | NA | TGTGCCAGCACCCTAGACGACAATGAGCAGTTCTTC | CASTLDDNEQFF
TRBJ1-1 | TRBV6-5 | NA | NA | TGTGCCAGCAGCCTGACACCCATGAACACTGAAGCTTTCTTT | CASSLTPMNTEAFF
TRBJ1-1 | TRBV11-3 | NA | NA | TGTGCCAGCAGCTTAGCGGGGGGGGACACTGAAGCTTTCTTT | CASSLAGGDTEAFF
TRBJ1-2 | TRBV5-1 | TRBD1 | NA | TGCGCCAGCAGCTTCACCTCGGGACAGGACTATGGCTACACCTTC | CASSFTSGQDYGYTF
TRBJ1-4 | TRBV30 | NA | NA | TGTGCCTGGAGTGTACCGGGAACTAATGAAAAACTGTTTTTT | CAWSVPGTNEKLFF
TRBJ2-3 | TRBV12-3/TRBV12-4 | NA | once | TGTGCCAGCAGTTACAGAAATCCATATACGCAGTATTTT | CASSYRNPYTQYF
TRBJ1-2 | TRBV30 | TRBD1 | NA | TGTGCCTGGACAAAACAGGGGAGGAATGGCTACACCTTC | CAWTKQGRNGYTF
TRBJ2-1 | TRBV29-1 | TRBD1 | NA | TGCAGCGTTGGGCGACAGGGGGGCATCAATGAGCAGTTCTTC | CSVGRQGGINEQFF
TRBJ1-6 | TRBV19 | NA | NA | TGTGCCAGTTCCACGGAGAGCTCCTATAATTCACCCCTCCACTTT | CASSTESSYNSPLHF
TRBJ1-5 | TRBV27 | TRBD1 | NA | TGTGCCAGCAGTATGACAGGGAATAAGCCCCAGCATTTT | CASSMTGNKPQHF
TRBJ2-3 | TRBV10-1 | NA | NA | TGCGCCAGCAGTGAGTCCTTTGGCACAGATACGCAGTATTTT | CASSESFGTDTQYF
TRBJ1-5 | TRBV12-3/TRBV12-4 | NA | NA | TGTGCCAGCAGTTTGCGGGGGAAGCAGCCCCAGCATTTT | CASSLRGKQPQHF
TRBJ1-6 | TRBV19 | NA | NA | TGTGCCAGTAGTCCCGGTCCTAATTCACCCCTCCACTTT | CASSPGPNSPLHF
TRBJ2-3 | TRBV18 | TRBD2 | once | TGTGCCAGCTCACCACGGGCTAGCGGGGCTAGCACAGATACGCAGTATTTT | CASSPRASGASTDTQYF
TRBJ1-3 | TRBV4-2 | NA | NA | TGTGCCAGCAGCCAAGACAGGGGCGATGGAAACACCATATATTTT | CASSQDRGDGNTIYF
TRBJ2-7 | TRBV21-1 | NA | once | TGTGCCAGCAGGAACCCGGGACAGGGTTCCTACGAGCAGTACTTC | CASRNPGQGSYEQYF
TRBJ2-7 | TRBV5-8 | TRBD2 | NA | TGTGCCAGCAGCTTGCGGGGGGTCTCCTACGAGCAGTACTTC | CASSLRGVSYEQYF
TRBJ1-1 | TRBV5-6 | NA | NA | TGTGCCAGCAGCTTGGTAACTGCCTATCGGGGCACTGAAGCTTTCTTT | CASSLVTAYRGTEAFF
TRBJ1-1 | TRBV9 | TRBD1 | NA | TGTGCCAGCAGCGCGGGGGGGACAGGGACTGAAGCTTTCTTT | CASSAGGTGTEAFF
TRBJ1-2 | TRBV4-2 | NA | NA | TGTGCCAGCAGCCAAGATCTGGTACGGAACTATGGCTACACCTTC | CASSQDLVRNYGYTF
TRBJ2-2 | TRBV3-1/TRBV3-2 | TRBD1 | NA | TGTGCCAGCAGCCCACGGACAGGGGCCACCGGGGAGCTGTTTTTT | CASSPRTGATGELFF
TRBJ2-5 | TRBV6-1 | NA | NA | TGTGCCAGCAGTGAAGGGAGGGGCCCCCAAGAGACCCAGTACTTC | CASSEGRGPQETQYF
TRBJ2-2 | TRBV11-3 | NA | NA | TGTGCCAGCAGCACAGGGCCCACCGGGGAGCTGTTTTTT | CASSTGPTGELFF
TRBJ1-2 | TRBV6-1 | NA | NA | TGTGCCAGCAGTGAAGAGACAGGCCCTAACTATGGCTACACCTTC | CASSEETGPNYGYTF
TRBJ2-2 | TRBV29-1 | NA | NA | TGCAGCGTTGATGCGCGGGGGCAGGGCACCGGGGAGCTGTTTTTT | CSVDARGQGTGELFF
TRBJ2-7 | TRBV7-3 | NA | NA | TGTGCCAGCAGCCAGACGGGGGATCTCCGCTCCTACGAGCAGTACTTC | CASSQTGDLRSYEQYF
TRBJ1-4 | TRBV5-6 | NA | NA | TGTGCCAGCAGCTTACAGGAAAGAAATGAAAAACTGTTTTTT | CASSLQERNEKLFF
TRBJ1-1 | TRBV7-6 | NA | NA | TGTGCCAGCAGCTTATCGGCCCAGGGAGGCACTGAAGCTTTCTTT | CASSLSAQGGTEAFF
TRBJ2-1 | TRBV2 | TRBD1 | NA | TGTGCCAGGCCGGGGACAGGGGGCTACAATGAGCAGTTCTTC | CARPGTGGYNEQFF
TRBJ2-7 | TRBV30 | NA | once | TGTGCCTGGAGCAAAAAGGACGGACTTAAAGGCGAGCAGTACTTC | CAWSKKDGLKGEQYF
TRBJ2-5 | TRBV6-5 | TRBD2 | NA | TGTGCCAGCAGTACAGTAGCGGGGCATCAAGAGACCCAGTACTTC | CASSTVAGHQETQYF
TRBJ2-7 | TRBV6-6 | NA | NA | TGTGCCAGCAGTTACTTGTCAGATTACGAGCAGTACTTC | CASSYLSDYEQYF
TRBJ1-1 | TRBV5-1 | TRBD1 | NA | TGCGCCAGCAGCTGGGGACAGGCCAACACTGAAGCTTTCTTT | CASSWGQANTEAFF
TRBJ2-5 | TRBV5-8 | TRBD1 | NA | TGTGCCAGCAGCTTGGTAACAGGGGGAGGTCCAGAGACCCAGTACTTC | CASSLVTGGGPETQYF
TRBJ1-2 | TRBV10-3 | TRBD1 | NA | TGTGCCATCAATAATGACAGGGTACGTGGCTACACCTTC | CAINNDRVRGYTF
TRBJ1-1 | TRBV29-1 | NA | NA | TGCAGCGTTGTTCGGGGGGGAACTGAAGCTTTCTTT | CSVVRGGTEAFF
TRBJ2-3 | TRBV30 | TRBD2 | NA | TGTGCCTGGGCTAGCGGGGGGGCGGTAGATACGCAGTATTTT | CAWASGGAVDTQYF
TRBJ1-4 | TRBV15 | TRBD1 | NA | TGTGCCACCAGCACTGCCGGGACAGGGGGCGTGGGTAATGAAAAACTGTTTTTT | CATSTAGTGGVGNEKLFF
TRBJ1-1 | TRBV7-3 | NA | NA | TGTGCCAGCAGCTTTAGTTCTCGCACTGAAGCTTTCTTT | CASSFSSRTEAFF
TRBJ2-3 | TRBV6-4 | NA | once | TGTGCCAGCAGTCCGGAGCGGTTGGATACGCAGTATTTT | CASSPERLDTQYF
TRBJ1-4 | TRBV3-1/TRBV3-2 | NA | NA | TGTGCCACCACAGGTGGGGGCAGTGAAAAACTGTTTTTT | CATTGGGSEKLFF
TRBJ2-3 | TRBV4-1 | TRBD2 | NA | TGCGCCAGCAGCCCTCTCCCCCCCTCGGCCACGGCTAGCGGGGGGAGCACAGATACGCAGTATTTT | CASSPLPPSATASGGSTDTQYF
TRBJ1-4 | TRBV7-8 | NA | NA | TGTGCCAGCAGCTCCCTACAGGGAACTAATGAAAAACTGTTTTTT | CASSSLQGTNEKLFF
TRBJ1-5 | TRBV5-6 | TRBD1 | NA | TGTGCCAGCAGCTCCCTGGGACAGGCTAGCAATCAGCCCCAGCATTTT | CASSSLGQASNQPQHF
TRBJ1-6 | TRBV7-3 | NA | NA | TGTGCCAGCAGCGCGACCTCAGCGTCACCCCTCCACTTT | CASSATSASPLHF
TRBJ2-7 | TRBV19 | NA | NA | TGTGCCAGTAGTATCCCGGGGAACGAGCAGTACTTC | CASSIPGNEQYF